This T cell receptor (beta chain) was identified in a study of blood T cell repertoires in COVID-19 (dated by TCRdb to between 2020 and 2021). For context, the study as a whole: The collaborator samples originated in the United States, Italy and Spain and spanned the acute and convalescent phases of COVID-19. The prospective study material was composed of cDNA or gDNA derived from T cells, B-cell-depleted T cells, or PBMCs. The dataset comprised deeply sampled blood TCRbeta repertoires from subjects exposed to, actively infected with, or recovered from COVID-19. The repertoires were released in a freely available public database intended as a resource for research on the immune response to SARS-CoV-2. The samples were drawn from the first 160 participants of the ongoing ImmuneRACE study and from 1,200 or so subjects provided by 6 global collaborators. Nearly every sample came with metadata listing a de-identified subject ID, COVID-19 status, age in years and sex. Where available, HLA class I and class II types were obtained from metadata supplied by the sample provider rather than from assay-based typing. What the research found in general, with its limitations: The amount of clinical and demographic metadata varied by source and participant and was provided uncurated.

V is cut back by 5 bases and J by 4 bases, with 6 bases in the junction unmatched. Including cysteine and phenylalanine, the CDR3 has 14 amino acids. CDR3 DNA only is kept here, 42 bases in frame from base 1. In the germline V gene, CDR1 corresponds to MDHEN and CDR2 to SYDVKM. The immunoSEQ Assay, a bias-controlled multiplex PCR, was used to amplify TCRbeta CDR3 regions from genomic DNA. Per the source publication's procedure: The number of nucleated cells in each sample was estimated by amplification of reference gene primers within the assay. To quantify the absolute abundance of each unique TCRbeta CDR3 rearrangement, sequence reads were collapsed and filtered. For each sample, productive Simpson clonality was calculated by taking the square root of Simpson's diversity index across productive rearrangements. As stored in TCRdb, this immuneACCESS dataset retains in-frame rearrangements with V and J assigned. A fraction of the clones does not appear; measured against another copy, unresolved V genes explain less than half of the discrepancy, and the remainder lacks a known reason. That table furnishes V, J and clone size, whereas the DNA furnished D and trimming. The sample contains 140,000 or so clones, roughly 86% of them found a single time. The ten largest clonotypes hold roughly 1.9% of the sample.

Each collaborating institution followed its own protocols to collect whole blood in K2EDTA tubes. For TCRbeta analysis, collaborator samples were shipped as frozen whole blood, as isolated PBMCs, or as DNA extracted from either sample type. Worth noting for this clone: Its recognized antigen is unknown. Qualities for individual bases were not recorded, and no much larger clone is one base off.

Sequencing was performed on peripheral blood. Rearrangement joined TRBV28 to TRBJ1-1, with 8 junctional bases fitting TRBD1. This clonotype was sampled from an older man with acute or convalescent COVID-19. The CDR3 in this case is CASSPGDRGTEAFF. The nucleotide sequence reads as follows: TGTGCCAGCAGTCCAGGAGACAGGGGCACTGAAGCTTTCTTT. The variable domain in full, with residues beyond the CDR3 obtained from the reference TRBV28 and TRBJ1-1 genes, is DVKVTQSSRYLVKRTGEKVFLECVQDMDHENMFWYRQDPGLGLRLIYFSYDVKMKEKGDIPEGYSVSREKKERFSLILESASTNQTSMYLCASSPGDRGTEAFFGQGTRLTVV.